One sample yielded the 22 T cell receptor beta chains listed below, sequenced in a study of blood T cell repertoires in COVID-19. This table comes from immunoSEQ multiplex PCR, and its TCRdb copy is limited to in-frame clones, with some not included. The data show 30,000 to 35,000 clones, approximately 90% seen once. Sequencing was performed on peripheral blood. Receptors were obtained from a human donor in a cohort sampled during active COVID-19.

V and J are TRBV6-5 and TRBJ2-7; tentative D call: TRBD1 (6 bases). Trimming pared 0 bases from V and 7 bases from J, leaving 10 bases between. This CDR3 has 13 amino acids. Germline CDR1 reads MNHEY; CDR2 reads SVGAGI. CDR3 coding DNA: TGTGCCAGCAGTTACTCGGGGGCGGAAGAGCAGTACTTC. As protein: CASSYSGAEEQYF.

The CDR3, as DNA: TGTGCCAGCAGCTTAGTTCCAGGGCCCAACTATGGCTACACCTTC. Translated, it gives CASSLVPGPNYGYTF. The J gene is TRBJ1-2, the V gene TRBV7-2; D may be TRBD1 (5 bases). V dropped 1 base and J dropped 2 bases, with 11 bases sitting between them. The germline gives CDR1 SGHTA, CDR2 FQGNSA. The CDR3 has 15 residues.

The CDR3 nucleotides read TGTGCCAGCAGCTTTCAGGGCGACACTGAAGCTTTCTTT. It translates to CASSFQGDTEAFF. The chain recombines TRBV5-5 with TRBJ1-1; perhaps TRBD1 as D (5 bases). The germline V gene encodes CDR1 SGHKS and CDR2 YYEKEE (reference sequence). Trimming cost V 2 bases and J 3 bases, with 8 bases left between them. The CDR3 is made up of 13 amino acids. Using reference TRBV5-5 and TRBJ1-1 for the parts outside the CDR3, the full variable domain is DAGVTQSPTHLIKTRGQQVTLRCSPISGHKSVSWYQQVLGQGPQFIFQYYEKEERGRGNFPDRFSARQFPNYSSELNVNALLLGDSALYLCASSFQGDTEAFFGQGTRLTVV.

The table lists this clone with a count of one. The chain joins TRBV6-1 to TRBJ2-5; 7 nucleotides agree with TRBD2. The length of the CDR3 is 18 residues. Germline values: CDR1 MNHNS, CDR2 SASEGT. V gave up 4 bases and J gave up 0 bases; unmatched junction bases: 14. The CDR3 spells CASSGGGRGGSYQETQYF. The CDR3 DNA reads TGTGCCAGCAGTGGGGGGGGTAGAGGCGGGTCCTACCAAGAGACCCAGTACTTC.

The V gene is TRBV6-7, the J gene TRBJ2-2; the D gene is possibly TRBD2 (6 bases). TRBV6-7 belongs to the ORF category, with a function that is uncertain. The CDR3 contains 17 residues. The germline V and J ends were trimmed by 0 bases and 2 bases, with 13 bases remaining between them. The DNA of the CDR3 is TGTGCCAGCAGTTACTCGGGGGGACTTCCAAACACCGGGGAGCTGTTTTTT. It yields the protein CASSYSGGLPNTGELFF.

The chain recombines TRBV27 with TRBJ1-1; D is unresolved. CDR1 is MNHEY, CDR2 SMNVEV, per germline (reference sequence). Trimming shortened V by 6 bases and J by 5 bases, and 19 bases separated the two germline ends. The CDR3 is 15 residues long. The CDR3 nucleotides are TGTGCCAGCAGAACCTCGTCTCGGGGAAGGACTGAAGCTTTCTTT. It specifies CASRTSSRGRTEAFF.

The CDR3 region has the DNA TGTGCCAGCAGCTTAGAGGGGGGAGGGCCGTACGAGCAGTACTTC. It is translated as CASSLEGGGPYEQYF. The rearrangement links TRBV7-2 to TRBJ2-7; possible D gene TRBD2, 7 bases. The germline V and J ends were trimmed by 1 base and 4 bases, with 14 bases remaining between them. Germline lookup yields CDR1 SGHTA and CDR2 FQGNSA. The CDR3 loop spans 15 amino acids.

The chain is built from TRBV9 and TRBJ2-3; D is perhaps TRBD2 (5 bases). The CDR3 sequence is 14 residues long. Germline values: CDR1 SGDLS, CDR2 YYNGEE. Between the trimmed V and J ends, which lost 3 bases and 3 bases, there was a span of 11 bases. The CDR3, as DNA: TGTGCCAGCAGCGGTCGGACTTGGACAGATACGCAGTATTTT. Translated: CASSGRTWTDTQYF.

The CDR3 DNA is TGTGCCAGCAGCCCCGGGACACAGGAAAAACTGTTTTTT. Amino acid sequence: CASSPGTQEKLFF. The rearrangement joins TRBV11-2 to TRBJ1-4; D is perhaps TRBD1 (6 bases). The CDR3 sequence is 13 residues long. CDR1 and CDR2 (germline): SGHAT, FQNNGV. V lost 5 bases to trimming and J lost 8 bases, with 12 bases between them.

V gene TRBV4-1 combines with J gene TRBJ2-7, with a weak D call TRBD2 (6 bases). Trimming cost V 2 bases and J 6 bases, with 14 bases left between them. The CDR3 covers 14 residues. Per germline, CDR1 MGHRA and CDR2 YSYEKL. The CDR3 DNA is TGCGCCAGCAGCCAACCGACTAGGGCCGCCGAGCAGTACTTC. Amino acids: CASSQPTRAAEQYF.

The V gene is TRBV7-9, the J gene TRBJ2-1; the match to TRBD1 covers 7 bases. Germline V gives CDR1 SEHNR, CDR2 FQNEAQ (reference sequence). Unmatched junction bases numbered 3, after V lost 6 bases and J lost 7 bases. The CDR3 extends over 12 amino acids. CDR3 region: CASRRQGNEQFF. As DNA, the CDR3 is TGTGCCAGCAGACGACAGGGAAATGAGCAGTTCTTC.

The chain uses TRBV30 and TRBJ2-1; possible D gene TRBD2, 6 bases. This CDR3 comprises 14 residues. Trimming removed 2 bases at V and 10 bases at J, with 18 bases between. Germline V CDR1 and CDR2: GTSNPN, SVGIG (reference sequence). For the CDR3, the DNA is TGTGCCTGGAGTATCTCACTAGCAGCGCAGGAGCAGTTCTTC. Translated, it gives CAWSISLAAQEQFF.

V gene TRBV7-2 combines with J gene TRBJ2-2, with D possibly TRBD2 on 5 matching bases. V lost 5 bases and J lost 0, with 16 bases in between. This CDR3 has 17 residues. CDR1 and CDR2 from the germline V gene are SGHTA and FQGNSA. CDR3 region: CASSGFAGVANTGELFF. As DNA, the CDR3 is TGTGCCAGCAGCGGTTTCGCCGGGGTCGCGAACACCGGGGAGCTGTTTTTT.

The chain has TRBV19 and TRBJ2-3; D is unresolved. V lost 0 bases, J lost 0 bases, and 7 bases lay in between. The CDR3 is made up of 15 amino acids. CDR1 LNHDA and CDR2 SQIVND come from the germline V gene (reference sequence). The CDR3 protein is CASSIDKTSTDTQYF. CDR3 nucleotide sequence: TGTGCCAGTAGTATAGACAAGACTAGCACAGATACGCAGTATTTT. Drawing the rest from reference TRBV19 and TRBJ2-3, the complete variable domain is DGGITQSPKYLFRKEGQNVTLSCEQNLNHDAMYWYRQDPGQGLRLIYYSQIVNDFQKGDIAEGYSVSREKKESFPLTVTSAQKNPTAFYLCASSIDKTSTDTQYFGPGTRLTVL.

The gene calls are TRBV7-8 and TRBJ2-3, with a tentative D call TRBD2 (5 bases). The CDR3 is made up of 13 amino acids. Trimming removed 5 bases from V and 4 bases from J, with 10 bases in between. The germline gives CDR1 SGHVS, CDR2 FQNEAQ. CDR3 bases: TGTGCCAGCAGCCCCACTAGTTCAGATACGCAGTATTTT. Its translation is CASSPTSSDTQYF.

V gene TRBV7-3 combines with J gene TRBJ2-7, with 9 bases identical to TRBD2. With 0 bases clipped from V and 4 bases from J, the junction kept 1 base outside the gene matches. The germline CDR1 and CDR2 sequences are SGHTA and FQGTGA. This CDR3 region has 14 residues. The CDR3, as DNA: TGTGCCAGCAGCTTAACTAGCGGGAGTTACGAGCAGTACTTC. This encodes CASSLTSGSYEQYF.

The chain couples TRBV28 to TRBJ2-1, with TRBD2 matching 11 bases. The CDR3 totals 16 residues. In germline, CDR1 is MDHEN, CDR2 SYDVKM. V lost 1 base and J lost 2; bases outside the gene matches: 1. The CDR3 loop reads CASSLLAGGAYNEQFF. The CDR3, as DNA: TGTGCCAGCAGTTTATTAGCGGGAGGGGCCTACAATGAGCAGTTCTTC.

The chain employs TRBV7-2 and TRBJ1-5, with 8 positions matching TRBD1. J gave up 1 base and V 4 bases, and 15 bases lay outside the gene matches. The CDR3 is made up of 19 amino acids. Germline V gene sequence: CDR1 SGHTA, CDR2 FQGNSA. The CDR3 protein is CASSSPDRDGLLSNQPQHF. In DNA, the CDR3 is TGTGCCAGCAGCTCCCCGGACAGGGACGGTCTCTTAAGCAATCAGCCCCAGCATTTT.

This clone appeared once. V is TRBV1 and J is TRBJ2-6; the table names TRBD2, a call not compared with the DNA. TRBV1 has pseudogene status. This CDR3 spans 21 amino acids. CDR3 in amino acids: CTSSHGGLAGGATSGANVLTF. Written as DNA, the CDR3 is TGCACCAGCAGCCATGGGGGGCTAGCGGGAGGGGCCACCTCTGGGGCCAACGTCCTGACTTTC.

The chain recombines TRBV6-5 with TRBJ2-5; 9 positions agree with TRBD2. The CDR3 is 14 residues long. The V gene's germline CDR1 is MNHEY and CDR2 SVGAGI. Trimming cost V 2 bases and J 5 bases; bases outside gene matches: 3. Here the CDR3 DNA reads TGTGCCAGCAGTTACGTTGGACTAGCGGAGACCCAGTACTTC. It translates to CASSYVGLAETQYF.

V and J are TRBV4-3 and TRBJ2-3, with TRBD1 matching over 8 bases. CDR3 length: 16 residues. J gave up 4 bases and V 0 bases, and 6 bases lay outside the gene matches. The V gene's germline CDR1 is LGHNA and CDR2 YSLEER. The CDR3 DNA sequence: TGCGCCAGCAGCCAAGATCGCAGGGGGCTGGCAGATACGCAGTATTTT. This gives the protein CASSQDRRGLADTQYF.

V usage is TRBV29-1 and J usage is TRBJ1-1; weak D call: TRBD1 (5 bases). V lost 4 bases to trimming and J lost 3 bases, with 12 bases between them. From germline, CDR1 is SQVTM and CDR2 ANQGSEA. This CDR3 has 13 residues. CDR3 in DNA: TGCAGCGTTGGTAGGGGCCGGGACACTGAAGCTTTCTTT. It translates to CSVGRGRDTEAFF. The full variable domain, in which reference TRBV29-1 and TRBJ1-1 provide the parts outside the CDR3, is SAVISQKPSRDICQRGTSLTIQCQVDSQVTMMFWYRQQPGQSLTLIATANQGSEATYESGFVIDKFPISRPNLTFSTLTVSNMSPEDSSIYLCSVGRGRDTEAFFGQGTRLTVV.